The next 30 T cell receptor beta chains were all read from a single sample in a study of blood T cell repertoires in COVID-19. Assay: immunoSEQ multiplex PCR; the TCRdb copy retains only in-frame clones and omits some. The data contain about 46,000 clones, 80% to 90% of them singletons. Sample: peripheral blood. These receptors were obtained from a woman older than 75 with acute or convalescent COVID-19.

The chain joins TRBV6-5 to TRBJ1-2, with D possibly TRBD1 on 6 matching bases. This CDR3 is 12 amino acids long. Germline V gives CDR1 MNHEY, CDR2 SVGAGI. V dropped 6 bases and J dropped 1 base, with 6 bases sitting between them. CDR3 in amino acids: CASRDSNYGYTF. CDR3 nucleotide sequence: TGTGCCAGCAGGGACAGTAACTATGGCTACACCTTC.

CDR3 amino acids: CAIAGGKEQYF. The CDR3 nucleotides read TGCGCCATAGCGGGGGGGAAAGAGCAGTACTTC. The chain links TRBV5-1 to TRBJ2-7; 11 bases are shared with TRBD2. The CDR3 has 11 amino acids. Germline V gives CDR1 SGHRS, CDR2 YFSETQ. J lost 7 bases, V lost 9 bases, and 3 bases had no gene match.

The gene calls are TRBV10-1 and TRBJ2-5; unclear D gene. The CDR3 runs 13 residues. CDR1 is WNHNN, CDR2 SYGVQD, per germline (reference sequence). V lost 5 bases and J lost 0, with 7 bases in between. The chain's CDR3 is CASSPGYQETQYF. CDR3 nucleotides: TGCGCCAGCAGTCCAGGCTACCAAGAGACCCAGTACTTC.

The chain couples TRBV5-1 to TRBJ2-3, with D possibly TRBD1 on 6 matching bases. The CDR3 spans 16 residues. Germline CDR1 SGHRS, CDR2 YFSETQ. Trimming removed 0 bases at V and 1 base at J, with 12 bases between. Here the CDR3 DNA reads TGCGCCAGCAGCTTGGGACAGGTCGGGGGCACAGATACGCAGTATTTT. Its translation: CASSLGQVGGTDTQYF.

The chain has TRBV30 and TRBJ1-2; no reliable D call. V lost 4 bases and J 4 bases, leaving 10 bases between the germline ends. CDR1 and CDR2 from the germline V gene are GTSNPN and SVGIG (reference sequence). CDR3 length equals 12 residues. The DNA of the CDR3 is TGTGCCTGGACCGGGTGGTCCTATGGCTACACCTTC. Its translation is CAWTGWSYGYTF.

V and J are TRBV4-2 and TRBJ1-3; D call uncertain. The germline V gene has CDR1 LGHNA and CDR2 YNFKEQ. V lost 0 bases to trimming and J lost 2 bases, with 8 bases between them. The CDR3 sequence is 15 residues long. CDR3 sequence (DNA): TGTGCCAGCAGCCAAGATACAGTGCCTGGAAACACCATATATTTT. This translates into CASSQDTVPGNTIYF.

The chain recombines TRBV7-9 with TRBJ1-1; D uncertain. CDR3 size: 15 residues. Germline-derived CDR1 and CDR2 are SEHNR and FQNEAQ (reference sequence). The germline V and J ends were trimmed by 5 bases and 1 base, with 14 bases remaining between them. The CDR3 DNA reads TGTGCCAGCAGCCATAAGCTCCAGGAGAACACTGAAGCTTTCTTT. This encodes CASSHKLQENTEAFF.

A word on this clone: One junction end does not reproduce the germline sequence, and a read error may be involved. V is TRBV4-2 and J is TRBJ1-1, with D tentatively TRBD1 (6 bases). This CDR3 contains 20 residues. Per the germline V gene, CDR1 is LGHNA and CDR2 is YNFKEQ. The CDR3 here is CASSQERFRTANTLNIEAFF. In nucleotides, the CDR3 is TGTGCCAGCAGCCAAGAGAGATTCCGGACAGCGAACACCCTTAACATTGAAGCTTTCTTT.

This rearrangement joins TRBV10-3 to TRBJ1-1, with TRBD1 matching over 11 bases. The CDR3 spans 15 residues. Germline V gene data show CDR1 as ENHRY and CDR2 as SYGVKD. V lost 9 bases and J lost 1; bases outside the gene matches: 7. The DNA for the CDR3 is TGTGCCATAAGAGGGGACAGGGGGGCGAACACTGAAGCTTTCTTT. It is translated as CAIRGDRGANTEAFF.

The CDR3 loop is CASSQDQGNGYTF. The CDR3 region has the DNA TGTGCCAGCAGCCAAGATCAGGGCAATGGCTACACCTTC. V usage is TRBV14 and J usage is TRBJ1-2; a possible D gene is TRBD1 (5 bases). V dropped 0 bases and J dropped 6 bases, with 8 bases sitting between them. The CDR3 totals 13 residues. Germline V gives CDR1 SGHDN, CDR2 FVKESK.

The chain links TRBV3-1 (or the pseudogene TRBV3-2) to TRBJ1-2; 9 bases are shared with TRBD1. With 4 bases clipped from V and 6 bases from J, the junction kept 9 bases outside the gene matches. The germline V gene has CDR1 LGHDT and CDR2 YNNKEL (reference sequence). The CDR3 covers 15 residues. CDR3 sequence reads: CASSPLPTGGNGYTF. CDR3 in DNA: TGTGCCAGCAGCCCCCTCCCCACAGGGGGCAATGGCTACACCTTC.

V gene TRBV4-2 combines with J gene TRBJ2-1; TRBD2 agrees at 9 bases. Trimming removed 1 base from V and 4 bases from J; junction bases left unmatched: 8. The CDR3 consists of 17 residues. The germline gives CDR1 LGHNA, CDR2 YNFKEQ. The CDR3 here is CASSQGSGGSFYNEQFF. The CDR3 DNA reads as TGTGCCAGCAGCCAAGGGAGCGGGGGGTCGTTTTACAATGAGCAGTTCTTC.

The chain is built from TRBV5-4 and TRBJ1-4; 9 bases are a match to TRBD1. J lost 5 bases, V lost 4 bases, and 15 bases had no gene match. CDR1 and CDR2 from the germline V gene are SGHNT and YYREEE (reference sequence). This CDR3 comprises 18 residues. This chain's CDR3 is CASSERGQGNPLNEKLFF. CDR3 DNA: TGTGCCAGCAGCGAAAGGGGACAGGGAAACCCTTTAAATGAAAAACTGTTTTTT.

The V gene is TRBV6-1, the J gene TRBJ1-1, with D perhaps matching TRBD1 (6 bases). Germline-derived CDR1 and CDR2 are MNHNS and SASEGT. The CDR3 has 14 amino acids. The germline V and J ends were trimmed by 3 bases and 1 base, with 9 bases remaining between them. The CDR3 region has the DNA TGTGCCAGCAGTGATAGGGGGTGGAACACTGAAGCTTTCTTT. The encoded protein is CASSDRGWNTEAFF.

CDR3 in amino acids: CASSRNSFQSSGANVLTF. In DNA, the CDR3 is TGCGCCAGCAGCCGCAACAGTTTCCAAAGCTCTGGGGCCAACGTCCTGACTTTC. The genes are TRBV5-1 and TRBJ2-6, with D uncertain. Germline V gene sequence: CDR1 SGHRS, CDR2 YFSETQ. The CDR3 totals 18 residues. V was trimmed by 4 bases and J by 0 bases, leaving 17 bases between them. The whole variable domain, remainder taken from reference TRBV5-1 and TRBJ2-6, is KAGVTQTPRYLIKTRGQQVTLSCSPISGHRSVSWYQQTPGQGLQFLFEYFSETQRNKGNFPGRFSGRQFSNSRSEMNVSTLELGDSALYLCASSRNSFQSSGANVLTFGAGSRLTVL.

The CDR3 spells CAILNRDRDYEQYF. CDR3 coding DNA: TGTGCCATTCTAAACCGGGACAGGGACTACGAGCAGTACTTC. V and J are TRBV5-4 and TRBJ2-7; 9 bases are shared with TRBD1. This CDR3 is 14 amino acids long. Germline values: CDR1 SGHNT, CDR2 YYREEE (reference sequence). The V gene end was trimmed by 9 bases and the J gene end by 3 bases; junction bases not matched to a gene: 10.

The chain uses TRBV2 and TRBJ1-5, with D hard to call. Germline V CDR1 and CDR2: SNHLY, FYNNEI. The CDR3 is made up of 13 amino acids. Deletions cut 6 bases from V and 1 base from J, with 7 bases between. The CDR3 DNA reads as TGTGCCAGCAGCGACATAAGCAATCAGCCCCAGCATTTT. Encoded protein: CASSDISNQPQHF.

In its sample, this clone was seen once. This CDR3 reads CASSLGAGYSNQPQHF. The CDR3 coding sequence is TGTGCCAGCAGTTTAGGGGCAGGGTATAGCAATCAGCCCCAGCATTTT. The gene calls are TRBV27 and TRBJ1-5; the D gene is possibly TRBD1 (5 bases). The germline V gene has CDR1 MNHEY and CDR2 SMNVEV (reference sequence). The CDR3 has 16 residues. Trimming stripped 2 bases from V and 0 bases from J, with 11 bases between.

J is TRBJ1-2 and V is TRBV18, with TRBD1 as a possible D gene (5 bases). The germline V gene has CDR1 KGHSH and CDR2 LQKENI. V dropped 0 bases and J dropped 7 bases, with 15 bases sitting between them. CDR3 length: 15 amino acids. CDR3 protein: CASSPPGQGIGGYTF. The CDR3 DNA reads TGTGCCAGCTCACCACCGGGGCAGGGTATTGGTGGCTACACCTTC.

This chain uses TRBV5-1 with TRBJ2-7, with D maybe TRBD1 (5 bases). Trimming removed 5 bases at V and 0 bases at J, with 12 bases between. This CDR3 is 14 amino acids long. Germline-derived CDR1 and CDR2 are SGHRS and YFSETQ. CDR3 nucleotides: TGCGCCAGCAGAGGTACGGACAACTCCTACGAGCAGTACTTC. It translates to CASRGTDNSYEQYF.

V and J are TRBV4-2 and TRBJ2-7, with 7 positions matching TRBD2. CDR3 length: 14 amino acids. The germline V gene encodes CDR1 LGHNA and CDR2 YNFKEQ. The V and J ends lost 4 bases and 3 bases, in that order; junction bases with no gene match: 6. The CDR3 nucleotides read TGTGCCAGCAGCCCGAGCGGGGCAATCTACGAGCAGTACTTC. It translates to CASSPSGAIYEQYF.

This clone has just one count. V gene TRBV7-3 combines with J gene TRBJ1-1; TRBD1 is a possible D gene (5 bases). The CDR3 loop spans 14 amino acids. In germline, CDR1 is SGHTA, CDR2 FQGTGA. Trimming left V 1 base short and J 7 bases short, with 13 bases between. The CDR3: CASSLIRIGGEAFF. CDR3 DNA sequence: TGTGCCAGCAGCTTAATACGGATCGGGGGTGAAGCTTTCTTT.

J is TRBJ2-1 and V is TRBV29-1; maybe TRBD2 (6 bases). This CDR3 has 14 residues. Germline values: CDR1 SQVTM, CDR2 ANQGSEA. The germline V and J ends were trimmed by 5 bases and 9 bases, with 20 bases remaining between them. The CDR3 protein is CSVQREDWNGEQFF. The CDR3 nucleotides are TGCAGCGTTCAGAGGGAGGATTGGAACGGTGAGCAGTTCTTC.

The rearrangement links TRBV6-5 to TRBJ1-1; D might be TRBD1 (6 bases). The CDR3 is made up of 15 amino acids. V lost 7 bases and J 1 base, leaving 16 bases between the germline ends. Germline loops: CDR1 MNHEY, CDR2 SVGAGI. The CDR3 loop reads CASNKAQGKNTEAFF. CDR3 DNA sequence: TGTGCCAGCAATAAGGCACAGGGCAAGAACACTGAAGCTTTCTTT.

The CDR3 coding sequence is TGTGCCAGCAGCTTGTGGCAACAAGAGACCCAGTACTTC. It is translated as CASSLWQQETQYF. The genes are TRBV5-6 and TRBJ2-5; D remains ambiguous. Trimming removed 1 base at V and 2 bases at J, with 6 bases between. The germline CDR1 and CDR2 sequences are SGHDT and YYEEEE. This CDR3 contains 13 residues.

The chain employs TRBV20-1 and TRBJ1-2; perhaps TRBD1 as D (6 bases). Per germline, CDR1 DFQATT and CDR2 SNEGSKA (reference sequence). With 4 bases removed from V and 4 bases from J, the gap between germline ends came to 10 bases. The CDR3 length is 12 residues. The CDR3 DNA reads as TGCAGTGCTATTGACAGGCCCTATGGCTACACCTTC. Translated: CSAIDRPYGYTF.

The chain couples TRBV5-1 to TRBJ2-5, with TRBD1 matching 10 bases. The germline V gene encodes CDR1 SGHRS and CDR2 YFSETQ. V shed 5 bases, J shed 5 bases, and the junction held 6 bases outside the gene matches. The CDR3 runs to 14 residues. DNA of the CDR3: TGCGCCAGCAGACAGACAGGGGGCGTGGAGACCCAGTACTTC. Amino acids: CASRQTGGVETQYF.

The CDR3 loop is CASSDRSASSNYGYTF. The DNA of the CDR3 is TGTGCCAGTAGCGACAGGTCTGCCTCCTCTAACTATGGCTACACCTTC. V and J are TRBV19 and TRBJ1-2; TRBD1 is a possible D gene (6 bases). V was clipped by 6 bases and J by 0 bases, with 17 bases between them. CDR3 size: 16 residues. The germline CDR1 and CDR2 sequences are LNHDA and SQIVND (reference sequence).

The V gene is TRBV30, the J gene TRBJ1-1; D is ambiguous. Trimming removed 0 bases from V and 9 bases from J, with 8 bases in between. From germline, CDR1 is GTSNPN and CDR2 SVGIG (reference sequence). The CDR3 covers 11 residues. The CDR3 reads CAWSVLGKAFF. CDR3 DNA: TGTGCCTGGAGTGTACTAGGGAAAGCTTTCTTT. Full variable domain (remainder filled in from reference TRBV30 and TRBJ1-1): SQTIHQWPATLVQPVGSPLSLECTVEGTSNPNLYWYRQAAGRGLQLLFYSVGIGQISSEVPQNLSASRPQDRQFILSSKKLLLSDSGFYLCAWSVLGKAFFGQGTRLTVV.

The chain has TRBV10-2 and TRBJ2-3; 7 bases fit TRBD1. The V gene end was trimmed by 2 bases and the J gene end by 9 bases; junction bases not matched to a gene: 8. Germline CDR1 and CDR2: WSHSY and SAAADI. The CDR3 totals 14 residues. The CDR3 spells CASSEGQASGTQYF. The CDR3 DNA reads as TGCGCCAGCAGTGAGGGACAGGCCTCTGGAACGCAGTATTTT.